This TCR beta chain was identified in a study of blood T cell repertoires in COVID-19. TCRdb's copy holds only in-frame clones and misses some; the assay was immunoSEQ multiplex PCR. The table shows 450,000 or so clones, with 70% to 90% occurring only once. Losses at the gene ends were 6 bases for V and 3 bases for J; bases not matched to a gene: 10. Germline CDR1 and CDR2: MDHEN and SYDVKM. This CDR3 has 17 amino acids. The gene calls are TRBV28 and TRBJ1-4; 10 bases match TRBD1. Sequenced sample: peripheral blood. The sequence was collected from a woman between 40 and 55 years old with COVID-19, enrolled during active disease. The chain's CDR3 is CASSLPGQGFANEKLFF. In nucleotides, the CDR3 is TGTGCCAGCAGCTTACCGGGACAGGGGTTCGCTAATGAAAAACTGTTTTTT.